These 26 T cell receptor beta chains share one sample of origin, sequenced in a study of CD8 T cells in ankylosing spondylitis. Each CDR3 protein is one row after TCRdb ran MiXCR on the 5' RACE reads. The data contain some 140,000 distinct CDR3 sequences, roughly 8.8% of them singletons. Specimen: synovial fluid, either unsorted or a sorted T cell fraction (not recorded which). Receptors were obtained from a male donor with ankylosing spondylitis.

The chain combines TRBV6-5 with TRBJ2-1; D call uncertain. Looked up from germline, CDR1 is MNHEY and CDR2 is SVGAGI. Deletions cut 5 bases from V and 6 bases from J, with 8 bases between. The CDR3 loop spans 12 amino acids. The chain's CDR3 is CASSTRTNEQFF. The CDR3 DNA is TGTGCCAGCAGTACCAGAACCAATGAGCAGTTCTTC.

This clonotype was recorded many times. The V call is TRBV10-1, the J call TRBJ2-3, with 8 bases matching TRBD2. Trimming removed 0 bases from V and 4 bases from J; junction bases left unmatched: 9. The CDR3 is 17 residues long. Germline CDR1 WNHNN, CDR2 SYGVQD (reference sequence). CDR3 nucleotides: TGCGCCAGCAGTGAGTCGAGGAGCGGGAGACGTCCAGATACGCAGTATTTT. Translating gives CASSESRSGRRPDTQYF.

This clonotype was recorded a few times. The DNA of the CDR3 is TGCGCCAGCAGCCGGGACAGCTCACAAGAGACCCAGTACTTC. Amino acid sequence: CASSRDSSQETQYF. V usage is TRBV5-1 and J usage is TRBJ2-5, with 7 bases lining up with TRBD1. The V segment lost 4 bases and the J segment 2 bases; nucleotides outside the gene matches: 5. The CDR3 length is 14 residues. Germline loops: CDR1 SGHRS, CDR2 YFSETQ.

This clonotype has at least ten counts. The chain has TRBV6-2 or TRBV6-3 and TRBJ2-7, with 8 bases matching TRBD1. In germline, CDR1 is MNHEY, CDR2 SVGEGT. J was trimmed by 0 bases and V by 6 bases; bases with no gene match: 7. The CDR3 covers 15 residues. The CDR3 DNA follows: TGTGCCAGCAGGAGGCCGGGACAGGCCTCCTACGAGCAGTACTTC. Translated: CASRRPGQASYEQYF.

In its sample, this clonotype was seen many times. This chain uses TRBV20-1 with TRBJ2-3; D possibly corresponds to TRBD2 (6 bases). Germline CDR1 DFQATT, CDR2 SNEGSKA (reference sequence). The CDR3 is made up of 14 amino acids. Trimming took 5 bases from V and 1 from J, leaving 13 bases between them. Here the CDR3 reads CSASSGLGTDTQYF. The CDR3 nucleotides read TGCAGTGCTTCTTCGGGACTCGGCACAGATACGCAGTATTTT.

This clonotype was seen many times. This chain joins TRBV2 and TRBJ2-2, with D possibly being TRBD1 or TRBD2 (5 bases each). The CDR3 is made up of 16 amino acids. The germline V and J ends were trimmed by 5 bases and 0 bases, with 13 bases remaining between them. Germline V gene data show CDR1 as SNHLY and CDR2 as FYNNEI. This CDR3 reads CASSRGVLANTGELFF. The CDR3 DNA is TGTGCCAGCAGTCGAGGGGTTCTCGCGAACACCGGGGAGCTGTTTTTT. Full variable domain (outside the CDR3, taken from reference TRBV2 and TRBJ2-2): EPEVTQTPSHQVTQMGQEVILRCVPISNHLYFYWYRQILGQKVEFLVSFYNNEISEKSEIFDDQFSVERPDGSNFTLKIRSTKLEDSAMYFCASSRGVLANTGELFFGEGSRLTVL.

This clonotype was counted at least ten times. This chain links TRBV18 with TRBJ1-5; D gene uncertain. This CDR3 region has 13 residues. Looked up from germline, CDR1 is KGHSH and CDR2 is LQKENI. Trimming stripped 3 bases from V and 0 bases from J, with 3 bases between. This CDR3 reads CASSPDSNQPQHF. CDR3 DNA: TGTGCCAGCTCACCTGATAGCAATCAGCCCCAGCATTTT. Using reference TRBV18 and TRBJ1-5 for the parts outside the CDR3, the full variable domain is NAGVMQNPRHLVRRRGQEARLRCSPMKGHSHVYWYRQLPEEGLKFMVYLQKENIIDESGMPKERFSAEFPKEGPSILRIQQVVRGDSAAYFCASSPDSNQPQHFGDGTRLSIL.

V gene TRBV15 combines with J gene TRBJ2-7; D is undetermined. The CDR3 has 12 amino acids. Germline V gives CDR1 LNHNV, CDR2 YYDKDF (reference sequence). The V end lost 0 bases, the J end lost 3 bases, and 3 bases lay between the germline ends. The CDR3 DNA follows: TGTGCCACCAGCAGAGACTTCTACGAGCAGTACTTC. This codes for CATSRDFYEQYF.

The table lists this clonotype with many counts. V and J are TRBV12-3 or TRBV12-4 and TRBJ2-3; D call uncertain. Trimming removed 2 bases at V and 8 bases at J, with 11 bases between. This CDR3 is 13 amino acids long. CDR3 sequence: CASSLIPQGTQYF. The CDR3 region has the DNA TGTGCCAGCAGTTTAATCCCGCAAGGTACGCAGTATTTT.

This clonotype was found many times. The genes are TRBV9 and TRBJ2-1, with unresolved D. Deletions cut 3 bases from V and 4 bases from J, with 8 bases between. Germline CDR1 is SGDLS and CDR2 is YYNGEE. The CDR3 covers 13 residues. The CDR3 DNA follows: TGTGCCAGCAGCGGGACCATTTACAATGAGCAGTTCTTC. Its translation is CASSGTIYNEQFF.

The chain carries TRBV18 and TRBJ2-3; possibly TRBD1 for D (5 bases). V dropped 3 bases and J dropped 6 bases, with 19 bases sitting between them. This CDR3 spans 16 amino acids. Per the germline V gene, CDR1 is KGHSH and CDR2 is LQKENI. Here the CDR3 DNA reads TGTGCCAGCTCACCTCCTGGGCCGACGGCAGGGGATACGCAGTATTTT. Translated: CASSPPGPTAGDTQYF.

This chain joins TRBV20-1 and TRBJ2-7, with D uncertain. Looked up from germline, CDR1 is DFQATT and CDR2 is SNEGSKA (reference sequence). Trimming took off 7 bases at V and 1 base at J, with 14 bases between the two ends. This CDR3 region has 13 residues. The CDR3 sequence is CSVGRVGSYEQYF. For the CDR3, the DNA is TGCAGTGTCGGGCGAGTGGGGTCCTACGAGCAGTACTTC.

The table lists this clonotype with a few counts. This chain joins TRBV7-9 and TRBJ1-2; D is ambiguous. V lost 2 bases and J 8 bases, leaving 9 bases between the germline ends. The CDR3 loop spans 12 amino acids. Germline values: CDR1 SEHNR, CDR2 FQNEAQ (reference sequence). The CDR3 spells CASSLRGGGYTF. The CDR3 region has the DNA TGTGCCAGCAGCTTAAGAGGTGGAGGCTACACCTTC.

In this sample, this clonotype turned up a few times. The V and J genes are TRBV12-3 or TRBV12-4 and TRBJ1-2; D call uncertain. The CDR3 has 13 amino acids. V dropped 1 base and J dropped 5 bases, with 8 bases sitting between them. The CDR3 loop is CASSLERAYGYTF. DNA of the CDR3: TGTGCCAGCAGTTTAGAACGGGCATATGGCTACACCTTC.

This chain connects TRBV28 to TRBJ2-3, with 9 bases that match TRBD1. Germline values: CDR1 MDHEN, CDR2 SYDVKM. This CDR3 has 16 residues. The ends lost 4 bases at V and 4 bases at J; junction bases unmatched: 9. The CDR3 sequence is CASSSSGTGRADTQYF. CDR3 nucleotides: TGTGCCAGCAGTTCCTCCGGGACAGGGAGAGCAGATACGCAGTATTTT.

This clonotype has at least ten counts. This sequence joins TRBV5-5 and TRBJ1-5; 10 bases fit TRBD1. This CDR3 is 16 amino acids long. Germline CDR1 is SGHKS and CDR2 is YYEKEE (reference sequence). V lost 3 bases to trimming and J lost 4 bases; unmatched junction nucleotides: 7. Here the CDR3 reads CASSYQTGGGNQPQHF. DNA for the CDR3: TGTGCCAGCAGCTACCAGACAGGGGGCGGTAATCAGCCCCAGCATTTT.

This clonotype was seen many times. V is TRBV6-5 and J is TRBJ1-2; 8 bases fit TRBD1. The germline gives CDR1 MNHEY, CDR2 SVGAGI. CDR3 length: 13 amino acids. J was trimmed by 7 bases and V by 2 bases; bases with no gene match: 3. CDR3 DNA sequence: TGTGCCAGCAGTTACGGACAGGGTGTTGGCTACACCTTC. Its translation: CASSYGQGVGYTF.

This clonotype was seen many times. The genes are TRBV20-1 and TRBJ2-3; the D gene is possibly TRBD1 (5 bases). The germline V gene has CDR1 DFQATT and CDR2 SNEGSKA (reference sequence). The length of the CDR3 is 16 residues. V shed 0 bases and J shed 3 bases, with 16 bases lying between them. The CDR3 loop reads CSARDFRETGTDTQYF. CDR3 coding DNA: TGCAGTGCTAGAGATTTCAGGGAAACGGGTACAGATACGCAGTATTTT.

Ten or more counts support this clonotype. The chain links TRBV11-2 to TRBJ1-4; 7 bases fit TRBD1. Trimming took 2 bases from V and 9 from J; bases not matched to a gene: 15. The CDR3 spans 17 residues. CDR1 is SGHAT and CDR2 is FQNNGV in the germline V gene. The CDR3 DNA is TGTGCCAGCAGCTTACCCTACCGGACAGGCGGAAGGAAAAAACTGTTTTTT. Encoded protein: CASSLPYRTGGRKKLFF.

V usage is TRBV7-6 and J usage is TRBJ2-2; D is unresolved. V lost 5 bases and J lost 6, with 22 bases in between. Germline CDR1 reads SGHVS; CDR2 reads FNYEAQ. The CDR3 extends over 17 amino acids. DNA of the CDR3: TGTGCCAGCAGCCCTTCCTACGCCTGGGGTGTGGCCGGGGAGCTGTTTTTT. Protein: CASSPSYAWGVAGELFF.

The sample holds many counts of this clonotype. The genes are TRBV10-3 and TRBJ2-7; 8 bases map to TRBD1. The V gene's germline CDR1 is ENHRY and CDR2 SYGVKD. This CDR3 is built from 15 residues. J lost 4 bases, V lost 6 bases, and 11 bases had no gene match. The CDR3 loop is CAIRNSQGANYEQYF. The CDR3 DNA is TGTGCCATCAGGAACTCTCAGGGGGCGAATTACGAGCAGTACTTC.

In its sample, this clonotype was seen many times. The chain couples TRBV10-3 to TRBJ1-3, with a possible D match to TRBD1 (5 bases). The CDR3 totals 14 residues. The V gene lost 4 bases and the J gene lost 4 bases, with 11 bases spanning the gap. Germline assignment: CDR1 ENHRY and CDR2 SYGVKD. The CDR3 DNA follows: TGTGCCATCAGTGGGGGCGCGGACGGAAACACCATATATTTT. Its protein product is CAISGGADGNTIYF.

This clonotype was detected many times. The J gene is TRBJ1-1, the V gene TRBV18; D unresolved. CDR1 is KGHSH, CDR2 LQKENI, per germline. V was shortened by 2 bases and J by 3 bases, with 7 bases between the two germline ends. This CDR3 has 13 amino acids. CDR3 in DNA: TGTGCCAGCTCACCAAGCTCAGACACTGAAGCTTTCTTT. It specifies CASSPSSDTEAFF. Full variable domain (remainder filled in from reference TRBV18 and TRBJ1-1): NAGVMQNPRHLVRRRGQEARLRCSPMKGHSHVYWYRQLPEEGLKFMVYLQKENIIDESGMPKERFSAEFPKEGPSILRIQQVVRGDSAAYFCASSPSSDTEAFFGQGTRLTVV.

This clonotype was seen repeatedly, ten times or more. CDR3 loop: CAADRGRGQPQHF. The CDR3 coding sequence is TGTGCCGCGGACAGGGGGCGCGGTCAGCCCCAGCATTTT. The chain combines TRBV10-3 with TRBJ1-5, with 11 bases identical to TRBD1. The germline gives CDR1 ENHRY, CDR2 SYGVKD. The J segment lost 6 bases and the V segment lost 11 bases, leaving 6 bases of the junction unmatched. This CDR3 has 13 residues.

This clonotype showed up just a few times. This rearrangement joins TRBV6-1 to TRBJ2-5, with D tentatively TRBD1 (6 bases). This CDR3 is built from 13 residues. Germline-derived CDR1 and CDR2 are MNHNS and SASEGT. With 2 bases removed from V and 8 bases from J, the gap between germline ends came to 12 bases. The CDR3 here is CASSEMGTPTQYF. As DNA, the CDR3 is TGTGCCAGCAGTGAAATGGGGACACCTACCCAGTACTTC.

A few counts support this clonotype. The J gene is TRBJ2-1, the V gene TRBV28; 12 bases line up with TRBD2. The V gene's germline CDR1 is MDHEN and CDR2 SYDVKM. There are 19 residues in the CDR3. The V and J ends lost 10 bases and 7 bases, in that order; junction bases with no gene match: 23. The CDR3 DNA sequence: TGTGCCACCTTGGGTAATCTAGCGGGAGGGCCTTTGAGTCCTAATGAGCAGTTCTTC. This encodes CATLGNLAGGPLSPNEQFF.